This T cell receptor beta chain was captured in a study of blood T cell repertoires in COVID-19. Study-level background: COVID-19 samples from acute and convalescent phases originated in the United States, Italy and Spain. PBMCs, B-cell-depleted T cells, or T cells were the source of the cDNA or gDNA that made up the material.

The authors' processing: Using reference gene primer amplification, nucleated cell counts were estimated. Method: immunoSEQ multiplex PCR; TCRdb's copy keeps in-frame clones and lacks some. The DNA gave D and trimming, while V, J and clone size come from that table. The top ten clones hold 10% to 15% of a sample with about 85,000 clones, about 80% of them seen once. The CDR3 has 17 amino acids. The V segment lost 0 bases and the J segment 5 bases; nucleotides outside the gene matches: 9. The V gene's germline CDR1 is LGHNA and CDR2 YNFKEQ. The chain is built from TRBV4-2 and TRBJ2-3; TRBD2 aligns across 9 bases. The sequencing sample was made of peripheral blood. The receptor was isolated from a human donor in a cohort sampled during active COVID-19. The CDR3 sequence: CASSQDLGRAGGDTQYF. The CDR3 DNA reads TGTGCCAGCAGCCAAGATCTCGGACGAGCGGGGGGAGATACGCAGTATTTT.